This T cell receptor (beta chain) emerged from a study of blood T cell repertoires in COVID-19. Sequencing was performed with immunoSEQ multiplex PCR; in TCRdb, only in-frame clones are kept and a portion is missing. Seen here are about 150,000 clones, roughly 90% observed once, and the top ten hold less than 5%. The CDR3 is made up of 11 amino acids. CDR1 and CDR2 (germline): SNHLY, FYNNEI. Deletions cut 9 bases from V and 8 bases from J, with 13 bases between. Sequencing was performed on PBMCs or T cells enriched from blood (not recorded which). The chain employs TRBV2 and TRBJ1-2; D gene uncertain. The TCR originated in a woman between 35 and 50 years old who had been exposed to COVID-19. CDR3 nucleotide sequence: TGTGCCAGACAAGCCCTCAGGGGCTACACCTTC. Translation: CARQALRGYTF.